A single sample gave rise to the 20 T cell receptor beta chains below, sequenced in a study of PD-1 blockade in classical Hodgkin lymphoma. Sequenced by immunoSEQ multiplex PCR; TCRdb stores in-frame clones only, minus some. The repertoire holds about 10,000 clones, with 60% to 80% as singletons. Every one of the patients relapsed after autologous stem cell transplantation (brentuximab vedotin exposure was variable). The sequencing here drew on peripheral blood mononuclear cells (PBMCs), taken before the second cycle of nivolumab. The receptors were gathered from a human donor with classical Hodgkin lymphoma.

V gene TRBV21-1 combines with J gene TRBJ2-1; TRBD1, as called in the table, went unchecked against the DNA. TRBV21-1 is annotated as a pseudogene. CDR3 length: 16 residues. The CDR3 DNA reads TGTGCCAGCAGCAAAGAATGGGGCAGCACCTACAATGAGCAGTTCTTC. Amino acids: CASSKEWGSTYNEQFF.

This chain links TRBV19 with TRBJ1-4, with TRBD1 as a possible D gene (5 bases). Trimming removed 6 bases from V and 8 bases from J, with 19 bases in between. Germline V gene data show CDR1 as LNHDA and CDR2 as SQIVND (reference sequence). The CDR3 length is 15 residues. The CDR3 DNA sequence: TGTGCCAGTAGAGGGACCAGGGTAAGTGAGGAAAAACTGTTTTTT. Protein: CASRGTRVSEEKLFF. Looking up the rest from reference TRBV19 and TRBJ1-4 gives the full variable domain: DGGITQSPKYLFRKEGQNVTLSCEQNLNHDAMYWYRQDPGQGLRLIYYSQIVNDFQKGDIAEGYSVSREKKESFPLTVTSAQKNPTAFYLCASRGTRVSEEKLFFGSGTQLSVL.

This chain links TRBV19 with TRBJ2-1, with TRBD2 as a possible D gene (6 bases). This CDR3 contains 13 residues. The germline V gene has CDR1 LNHDA and CDR2 SQIVND (reference sequence). V lost 6 bases and J lost 8, with 14 bases in between. Written as DNA, the CDR3 is TGTGCCAGTAGCTCCATACTAGCTTATGAGCAGTTCTTC. Translated, it gives CASSSILAYEQFF.

The chain combines TRBV5-4 with TRBJ2-1, with 10 bases matching TRBD2. Germline V CDR1 and CDR2: SGHNT, YYREEE (reference sequence). The CDR3 is 15 amino acids. The junction had 3 bases not matched to a gene; V was cut back by 2 bases and J by 4 bases. The CDR3 spells CASSLGLAVYNEQFF. CDR3 nucleotides: TGTGCCAGCAGCTTAGGACTAGCGGTATACAATGAGCAGTTCTTC.

V is TRBV6-1 and J is TRBJ2-3; 8 bases align to TRBD1. The V and J ends lost 3 bases and 4 bases, in that order; junction bases with no gene match: 3. This CDR3 spans 14 amino acids. Germline V gene data show CDR1 as MNHNS and CDR2 as SASEGT. The CDR3, as DNA: TGTGCCAGCAGTGACCAGACAGGGGCAGATACGCAGTATTTT. Its translation: CASSDQTGADTQYF.

Comment on this clone: Other nucleotide sequences in the sample specify the same CDR3. The rearrangement joins TRBV9 to TRBJ1-2; D call uncertain. V lost 0 bases to trimming and J lost 3 bases, with 6 bases between them. The CDR3 spans 13 residues. The germline CDR1 and CDR2 sequences are SGDLS and YYNGEE. Written as DNA, the CDR3 is TGTGCCAGCAGCGTAGGTGGGGACTATGGCTACACCTTC. Protein: CASSVGGDYGYTF.

This sequence joins TRBV2 and TRBJ2-3, with unresolved D. The CDR3 extends over 15 amino acids. V was clipped by 0 bases and J by 2 bases, with 9 bases between them. Germline V CDR1 and CDR2: SNHLY, FYNNEI. The CDR3 protein is CASSEALDLTDTQYF. The CDR3 DNA reads as TGTGCCAGCAGTGAAGCGCTAGACCTCACAGATACGCAGTATTTT.

The J gene is TRBJ2-1, the V gene TRBV5-5; D unclear. There are 14 residues in the CDR3. V was trimmed by 4 bases and J by 6 bases, leaving 14 bases between them. From germline, CDR1 is SGHKS and CDR2 YYEKEE (reference sequence). Here the CDR3 DNA reads TGTGCCAGCAGCCATATCTTCCCCGTCAATGAGCAGTTCTTC. It specifies CASSHIFPVNEQFF.

This clone has just one count. This sequence joins TRBV9 and TRBJ2-1; 10 nucleotides match TRBD2. Germline lookup yields CDR1 SGDLS and CDR2 YYNGEE. This CDR3 region has 15 residues. V shed 4 bases and J 6 bases; nucleotides not matched to a gene: 7. The CDR3 nucleotides are TGTGCCAGCAGCTCCAGCGGGGGGGAGGTCAATGAGCAGTTCTTC. Amino acids: CASSSSGGEVNEQFF.

This clone came up a few times. The chain is built from TRBV6-1 and TRBJ1-6; D is undetermined. Trimming stripped 4 bases from V and 7 bases from J, with 11 bases between. CDR1 and CDR2 from the germline V gene are MNHNS and SASEGT. The CDR3 contains 14 residues. CDR3 sequence: CASSAKRANSPLHF. The CDR3 DNA reads TGTGCCAGCAGTGCGAAGCGGGCCAATTCACCCCTCCACTTT.

This clone was seen only once. The V gene is TRBV28, the J gene TRBJ2-2; 7 bases agree with TRBD1. This CDR3 contains 14 residues. The germline gives CDR1 MDHEN, CDR2 SYDVKM. V lost 10 bases to trimming and J lost 7 bases; unmatched junction nucleotides: 12. Here the CDR3 DNA reads TGTGCCACCGCAGACAGGGTGATGGTCGGGGAGCTGTTTTTT. It translates to CATADRVMVGELFF.

J is TRBJ2-7 and V is TRBV13; a weak D match, TRBD1 (5 bases). Germline CDR1 reads PRHDT; CDR2 reads FYEKMQ (reference sequence). The CDR3 is made up of 13 amino acids. The V end lost 5 bases, the J end lost 5 bases, and 13 bases lay between the germline ends. The CDR3 protein is CASSPPRAHEQYF. The CDR3 bases are TGTGCCAGCAGCCCCCCCAGGGCCCACGAGCAGTACTTC.

The chain recombines TRBV11-2 with TRBJ2-2, with 7 bases that match TRBD1. This CDR3 has 16 residues. V lost 5 bases to trimming and J lost 0 bases; unmatched junction nucleotides: 6. CDR1 and CDR2 from the germline V gene are SGHAT and FQNNGV. CDR3 sequence reads: CASSRMGQSNTGELFF. DNA of the CDR3: TGTGCCAGCAGCCGTATGGGACAGTCGAACACCGGGGAGCTGTTTTTT.

The J gene is TRBJ2-2, the V gene TRBV5-1; D gene unclear. This CDR3 is 13 amino acids long. Germline V gives CDR1 SGHRS, CDR2 YFSETQ. Trimming cost V 4 bases and J 8 bases, with 12 bases left between them. Here the CDR3 reads CASSLTVEGELFF. CDR3 nucleotides: TGCGCCAGCAGCCTGACGGTAGAGGGGGAGCTGTTTTTT. Based on the CDR3 plus reference TRBV5-1 and TRBJ2-2, the full variable domain is KAGVTQTPRYLIKTRGQQVTLSCSPISGHRSVSWYQQTPGQGLQFLFEYFSETQRNKGNFPGRFSGRQFSNSRSEMNVSTLELGDSALYLCASSLTVEGELFFGEGSRLTVL.

This chain's CDR3 is CASSLGGTGGLAEAFF. CDR3 bases: TGTGCCAGCAGCTTGGGAGGCACAGGGGGTCTTGCTGAAGCTTTCTTT. V usage is TRBV5-4 and J usage is TRBJ1-1; 8 nucleotides align to TRBD1. The CDR3 spans 16 residues. Germline assignment: CDR1 SGHNT and CDR2 YYREEE (reference sequence). Germline trimming cut 0 bases from V and 6 bases from J; bases unmatched to any gene: 10.

The count of this clone is one. The rearrangement links TRBV6-1 to TRBJ2-6; TRBD2 is a possible D gene (6 bases). The CDR3 length is 17 residues. Per germline, CDR1 MNHNS and CDR2 SASEGT. Between the trimmed V and J ends, which lost 2 bases and 0 bases, there was a span of 11 bases. In nucleotides, the CDR3 is TGTGCCAGCAGTGAATATCGGGGGACCTCTGGGGCCAACGTCCTGACTTTC. This sequence encodes CASSEYRGTSGANVLTF.

The gene calls are TRBV9 and TRBJ2-7, with 7 bases matching TRBD2. Germline assignment: CDR1 SGDLS and CDR2 YYNGEE. The CDR3 is 14 amino acids. V shed 3 bases and J 2 bases; nucleotides not matched to a gene: 5. CDR3 in amino acids: CASSAVGGAYEQYF. The CDR3 DNA follows: TGTGCCAGCAGCGCCGTGGGGGGGGCCTACGAGCAGTACTTC.

The gene calls are TRBV15 and TRBJ1-5; D not resolved. Germline CDR1 LNHNV, CDR2 YYDKDF (reference sequence). CDR3 length: 13 amino acids. Trimming removed 0 bases from V and 6 bases from J, with 6 bases in between. The CDR3 spells CATSRDRGQPQHF. DNA of the CDR3: TGTGCCACCAGCAGAGATCGAGGTCAGCCCCAGCATTTT.

This sequence joins TRBV4-1 and TRBJ2-3; the D gene is possibly TRBD2 (6 bases). Trimming pared 2 bases from V and 0 bases from J, leaving 9 bases between. CDR1 and CDR2 (germline): MGHRA, YSYEKL. This CDR3 spans 15 amino acids. The CDR3 loop reads CASSQTGTSTDTQYF. CDR3 nucleotide sequence: TGCGCCAGCAGCCAAACTGGGACTAGCACAGATACGCAGTATTTT.

The chain carries TRBV29-1 and TRBJ2-7; possibly TRBD2 for D (5 bases). The CDR3 loop spans 11 amino acids. The V and J ends lost 2 bases and 10 bases respectively, with 12 bases between them. Germline CDR1 and CDR2: SQVTM and ANQGSEA. CDR3 sequence: CSVEMGEVQYF. The DNA for the CDR3 is TGCAGCGTTGAAATGGGAGAAGTACAGTACTTC.